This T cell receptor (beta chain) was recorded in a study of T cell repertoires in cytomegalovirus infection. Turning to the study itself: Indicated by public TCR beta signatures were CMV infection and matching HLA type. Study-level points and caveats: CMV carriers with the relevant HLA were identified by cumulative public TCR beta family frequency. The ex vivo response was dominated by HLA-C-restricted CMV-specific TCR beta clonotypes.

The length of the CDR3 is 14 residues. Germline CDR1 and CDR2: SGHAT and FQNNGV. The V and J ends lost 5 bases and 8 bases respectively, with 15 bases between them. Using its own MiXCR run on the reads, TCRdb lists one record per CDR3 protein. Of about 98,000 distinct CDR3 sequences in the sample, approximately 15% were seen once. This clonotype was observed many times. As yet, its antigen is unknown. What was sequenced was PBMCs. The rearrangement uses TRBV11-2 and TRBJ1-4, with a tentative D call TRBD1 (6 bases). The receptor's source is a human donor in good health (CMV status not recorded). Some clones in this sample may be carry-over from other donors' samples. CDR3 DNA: TGTGCCAGCAGCCGGGGGGCAGAGGGGGAAAAACTGTTTTTT. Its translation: CASSRGAEGEKLFF.